This T cell receptor beta chain was identified during a study of shared clonotypes between healthy human individuals. Sequencing used immunoSEQ multiplex PCR; TCRdb keeps in-frame clones, though not all of them. The sample holds around 530,000 clones; 70% to 80% are singletons and the top ten take more than 10%. There are 17 residues in the CDR3. The V gene end was trimmed by 5 bases and the J gene end by 0 bases; junction bases not matched to a gene: 7. The germline V gene has CDR1 SGHAT and CDR2 FQNNGV. This sequence joins TRBV11-2 and TRBJ2-2; TRBD1 matches at 9 bases. The receptor was isolated from a woman aged 40 to 55 in good health. Some clones in this sample may be carry-over from other donors' samples. Specimen: PBMCs. The CDR3 here is CASSPPGQGSNTGELFF. CDR3 in DNA: TGTGCCAGCAGCCCTCCGGGACAGGGCTCGAACACCGGGGAGCTGTTTTTT.